This T cell receptor (beta chain) was documented in a study of blood T cell repertoires in COVID-19. Study in general: The study drew acute and convalescent COVID-19 samples from the United States, Italy and Spain. T cells, B-cell-depleted T cells, or PBMCs provided the cDNA or gDNA that served as material.

This CDR3 is built from 15 residues. Germline V lookup: CDR1 KGHDR, CDR2 SFDVKD. Trimming cost V 3 bases and J 5 bases; bases outside gene matches: 6. Per the study methods: Estimated nucleated cell counts came from reference gene primer amplification. Clones were sequenced by immunoSEQ multiplex PCR, and TCRdb holds only the in-frame ones, with some missing. The V and J calls and the clone size are those of that table, but D and trimming were determined from the DNA. The table lists approximately 25,000 clones, around 74% of them singletons. Patients from Seattle were sampled longitudinally, starting during active infection.

V is TRBV24-1 and J is TRBJ2-1; TRBD2 matches 7 bases. The source is a man aged 45-65 years with COVID-19, enrolled during active disease. What was sequenced was peripheral blood. CDR3 amino acids: CATSDPGLSNNEQFF. The DNA of the CDR3 is TGTGCCACCAGTGATCCGGGACTATCCAACAATGAGCAGTTCTTC.